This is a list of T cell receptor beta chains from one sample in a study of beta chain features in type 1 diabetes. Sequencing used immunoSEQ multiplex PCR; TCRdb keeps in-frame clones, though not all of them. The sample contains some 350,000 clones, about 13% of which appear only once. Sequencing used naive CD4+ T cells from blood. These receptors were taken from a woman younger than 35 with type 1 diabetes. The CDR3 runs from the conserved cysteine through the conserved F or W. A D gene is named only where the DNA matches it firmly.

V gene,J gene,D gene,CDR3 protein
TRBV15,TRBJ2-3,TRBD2,CATSRAQIAGARGDTQYF
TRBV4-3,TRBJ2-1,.,CASSQVTGNEQFF
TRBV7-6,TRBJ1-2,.,CASSPGGRYGYTF
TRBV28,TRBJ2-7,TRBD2,CASRTRIAGGPAYEQYF
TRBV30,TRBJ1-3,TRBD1,CAWSRARGQGGRNTIYF
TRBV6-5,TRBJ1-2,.,CASSPTATNGYTF
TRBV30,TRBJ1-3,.,CAWSADFSGNTIYF
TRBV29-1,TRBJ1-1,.,CSVEGQGYTEAFF
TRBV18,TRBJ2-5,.,CASSPYEETQYF
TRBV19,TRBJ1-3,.,CASIRGVSSGNTIYF
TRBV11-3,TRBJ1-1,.,CASSKRQETEAFF
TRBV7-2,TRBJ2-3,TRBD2,CASSLVRASGSDTQYF
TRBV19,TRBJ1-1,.,CASKRGVKTEAFF
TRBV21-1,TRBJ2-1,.,CASSKIGTSKRGEQFF
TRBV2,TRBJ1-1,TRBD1,CASRGTGRANTEAFF
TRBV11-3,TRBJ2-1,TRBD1,CASSAWDREINEQFF
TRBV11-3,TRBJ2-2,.,CASSLVYPGELFF
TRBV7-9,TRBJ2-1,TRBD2,CASSLTGGPGEQFF
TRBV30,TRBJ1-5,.,CAWSQVSNQPQHF
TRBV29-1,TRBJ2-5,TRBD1,CSVRQGAGETQYF
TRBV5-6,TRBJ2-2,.,CASSLEPLNTGELFF
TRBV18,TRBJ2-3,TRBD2,CASSSTSGRTDTQYF
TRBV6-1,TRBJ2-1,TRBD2,CASRRRLAPYNEQFF
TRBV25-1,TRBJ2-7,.,CASRQGGSYEQYF
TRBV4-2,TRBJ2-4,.,CASSPGGSGGEYF
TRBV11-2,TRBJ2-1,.,CASTRLSREQFF
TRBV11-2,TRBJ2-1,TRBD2,CASSLSGTSGNEQFF
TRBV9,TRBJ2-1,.,CASSAHSGVRGSGYNEQFF
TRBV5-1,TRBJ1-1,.,CASTQNTEAFF
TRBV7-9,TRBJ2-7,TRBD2,CASSLLSGEVQYF
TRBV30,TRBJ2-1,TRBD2,CAWSPASGPSFF